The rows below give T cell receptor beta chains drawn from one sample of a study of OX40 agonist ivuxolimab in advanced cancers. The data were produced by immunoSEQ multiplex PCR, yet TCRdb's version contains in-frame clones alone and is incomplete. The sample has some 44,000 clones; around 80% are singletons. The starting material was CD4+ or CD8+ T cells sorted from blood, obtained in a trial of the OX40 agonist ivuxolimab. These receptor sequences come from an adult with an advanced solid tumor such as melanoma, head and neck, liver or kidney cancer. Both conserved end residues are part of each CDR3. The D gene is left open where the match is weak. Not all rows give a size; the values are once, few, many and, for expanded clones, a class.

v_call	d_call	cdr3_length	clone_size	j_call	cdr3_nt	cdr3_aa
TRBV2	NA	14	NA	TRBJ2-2	TGTGCCAGCAGTGAATCCGCGAACACCGGGGAGCTGTTTTTT	CASSESANTGELFF
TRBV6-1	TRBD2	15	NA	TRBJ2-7	TGTGCCAGCAGTTCCAGACTAGCGCAAGCCTACGAGCAGTACTTC	CASSSRLAQAYEQYF
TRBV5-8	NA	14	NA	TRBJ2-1	TGTGCCAGCAGCTGGGCGGCAGGCCTCAATGAGCAGTTCTTC	CASSWAAGLNEQFF
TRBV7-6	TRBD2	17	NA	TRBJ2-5	TGTGCCAGCAGCATCGGACTAGCGGGAGGTGGAGCTGAGACCCAGTACTTC	CASSIGLAGGGAETQYF
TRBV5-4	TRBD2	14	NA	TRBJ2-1	TGTGCCAGCAGCTTGACTAGCGGGAGGAATGAGCAGTTCTTC	CASSLTSGRNEQFF
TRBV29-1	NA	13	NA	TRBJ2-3	TGCAGCGTTGTGTGGTCCCGCACAGATACGCAGTATTTT	CSVVWSRTDTQYF
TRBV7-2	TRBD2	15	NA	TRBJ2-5	TGTGCCAGCAGCTTCTCAGCGGGAGATTGGGAGACCCAGTACTTC	CASSFSAGDWETQYF
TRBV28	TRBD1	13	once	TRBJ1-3	TGTGCCAGCAGCCGACAGGGTGGAAACACCATATATTTT	CASSRQGGNTIYF
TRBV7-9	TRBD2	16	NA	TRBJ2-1	TGTGCCAGCAGCTTGTCCAGCGGGGGTCTGGACAATGAGCAGTTCTTC	CASSLSSGGLDNEQFF
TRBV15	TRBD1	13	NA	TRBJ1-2	TGTGCCACCAGCCCGGACAGGAACTATGGCTACACCTTC	CATSPDRNYGYTF
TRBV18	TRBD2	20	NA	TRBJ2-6	TGTGCCAGCTCTGCCGGGACTAGCGGAAATTTACTCTCTGGGGCCAACGTCCTGACTTTC	CASSAGTSGNLLSGANVLTF
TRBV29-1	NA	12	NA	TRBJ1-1	TGCAGCGTCTTACAGGGGAACACTGAAGCTTTCTTT	CSVLQGNTEAFF
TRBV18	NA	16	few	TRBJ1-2	TGTGCCAGCTCACCAGGGATCAAGGGAATGGACTATGGCTACACCTTC	CASSPGIKGMDYGYTF
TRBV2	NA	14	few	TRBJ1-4	TGTGCCAGCAGTCCAGGTGGGAGGTATGAAAAACTGTTTTTT	CASSPGGRYEKLFF
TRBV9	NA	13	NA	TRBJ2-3	TGTGCCAGCAGCGTACAGGGGACAGATACGCAGTATTTT	CASSVQGTDTQYF
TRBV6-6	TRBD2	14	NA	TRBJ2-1	TGTGCCAGCAGTTACTTTGCGGGAGCTGTTGAGCAGTTCTTC	CASSYFAGAVEQFF
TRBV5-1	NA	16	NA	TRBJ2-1	TGCGCCAGCAGCAGGCGACAACAGAACTCCTACAATGAGCAGTTCTTC	CASSRRQQNSYNEQFF
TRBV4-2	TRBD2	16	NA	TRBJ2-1	TGTGCCAGCAGCCAAGCGCCACTAGCGGGAAACAATGAGCAGTTCTTC	CASSQAPLAGNNEQFF
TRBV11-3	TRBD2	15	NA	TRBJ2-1	TGTGCCAGCAGCTACTCTAGCGGGACATACAATGAGCAGTTCTTC	CASSYSSGTYNEQFF
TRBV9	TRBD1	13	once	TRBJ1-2	TGTGCCAGCAGCAAGGACAGGCCATATGGCTACACCTTC	CASSKDRPYGYTF
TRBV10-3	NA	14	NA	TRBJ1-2	TGTGCCATCAGTGAGTCGATGGGGGGAGTGGGCTACACCTTC	CAISESMGGVGYTF